The entry that follows covers one TCR beta chain sequence. What it binds is not known. This sample is part of a study of blood T cells in healthy people across ages. General study results and limits: The long-lived group displayed more naive CD4+ cells, plus higher diversity, than the aged donors did.

A sample-barcoded 5' primer and a J-beta primer mix were used in a second PCR of roughly 7 to 12 cycles. MiXCR, applied by TCRdb to the 5' RACE reads, yields one record per CDR3 protein. Of about 1,800,000 distinct CDR3 sequences listed, approximately 30% are singletons. Germline V CDR1 and CDR2: DFQATT, SNEGSKA (reference sequence). The junction had 2 bases not matched to a gene; V was cut back by 3 bases and J by 4 bases. There are 13 residues in the CDR3. Specimen: blood. This TCR derives from a woman aged 30 to 39 in good health. The gene calls are TRBV20-1 and TRBJ2-1; 8 positions match TRBD2. The CDR3 nucleotides are TGCAGTGCTAGTCCTAGCGGGTACAATGAGCAGTTCTTC. As protein: CSASPSGYNEQFF.